The present T cell receptor beta chain was sequenced within a study of cytomegalovirus exposure and HLA in healthy donors. V lost 4 bases to trimming and J lost 2 bases; unmatched junction nucleotides: 8. From germline, CDR1 is LGHNA and CDR2 YSLEER. CDR3 length: 16 amino acids. Points on this clone: As yet, its antigen is unknown.

Study conclusions and caveats: Sequencing likely generated an artifact that appeared as a cluster of highly shared sequence variants. Analyses of presence and absence presupposed an approximately uniform sequencing depth across donors.

PCR employed 60 Vbeta and 13 Jbeta primers. TCRdb's copy holds only in-frame clones and misses some; the assay was immunoSEQ multiplex PCR. The sample includes about 140,000 clones, 70% to 85% seen only once; the top ten take approximately 1.9%. Material: PBMCs. The V call is TRBV4-3, the J call TRBJ2-3, with 8 bases that match TRBD2. The clonotype was recovered from a woman aged 40 to 50 in good health and CMV-seronegative. The CDR3 region has the DNA TGCGCCAGCAGCCCCCGGGCGGGAGGAATCACAGATACGCAGTATTTT. Translating it yields CASSPRAGGITDTQYF.